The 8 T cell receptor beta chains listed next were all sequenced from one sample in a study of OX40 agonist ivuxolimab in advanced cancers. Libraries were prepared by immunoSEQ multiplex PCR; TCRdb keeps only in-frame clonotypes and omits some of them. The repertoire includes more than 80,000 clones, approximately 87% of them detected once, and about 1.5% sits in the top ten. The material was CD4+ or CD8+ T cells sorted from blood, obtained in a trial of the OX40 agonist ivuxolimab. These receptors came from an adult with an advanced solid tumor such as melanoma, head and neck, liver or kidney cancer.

This CDR3 reads CASSLNPSGNTIYF. The CDR3 DNA follows: TGTGCCAGCAGCTTAAATCCCTCTGGAAACACCATATATTTT. The rearrangement uses TRBV5-4 and TRBJ1-3; D remains unclear. The V and J ends lost 2 bases and 0 bases respectively, with 6 bases between them. Germline CDR1 is SGHNT and CDR2 is YYREEE (reference sequence). CDR3 length: 14 residues.

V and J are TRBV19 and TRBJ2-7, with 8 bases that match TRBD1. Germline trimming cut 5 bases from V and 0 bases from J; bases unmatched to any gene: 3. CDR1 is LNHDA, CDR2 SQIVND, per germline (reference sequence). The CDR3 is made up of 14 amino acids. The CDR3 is CASSGTGSSYEQYF. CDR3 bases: TGTGCCAGTAGTGGGACAGGAAGCTCCTACGAGCAGTACTTC. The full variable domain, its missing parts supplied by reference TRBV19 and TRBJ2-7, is DGGITQSPKYLFRKEGQNVTLSCEQNLNHDAMYWYRQDPGQGLRLIYYSQIVNDFQKGDIAEGYSVSREKKESFPLTVTSAQKNPTAFYLCASSGTGSSYEQYFGPGTRLTVT.

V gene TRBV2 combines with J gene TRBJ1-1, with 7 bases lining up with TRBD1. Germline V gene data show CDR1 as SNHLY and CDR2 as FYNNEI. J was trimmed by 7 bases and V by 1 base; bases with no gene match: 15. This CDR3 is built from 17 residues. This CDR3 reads CASSEEFLEGARDEAFF. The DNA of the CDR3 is TGTGCCAGCAGTGAAGAGTTTCTGGAGGGGGCGCGGGATGAAGCTTTCTTT. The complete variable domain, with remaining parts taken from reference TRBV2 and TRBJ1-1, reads EPEVTQTPSHQVTQMGQEVILRCVPISNHLYFYWYRQILGQKVEFLVSFYNNEISEKSEIFDDQFSVERPDGSNFTLKIRSTKLEDSAMYFCASSEEFLEGARDEAFFGQGTRLTVV.

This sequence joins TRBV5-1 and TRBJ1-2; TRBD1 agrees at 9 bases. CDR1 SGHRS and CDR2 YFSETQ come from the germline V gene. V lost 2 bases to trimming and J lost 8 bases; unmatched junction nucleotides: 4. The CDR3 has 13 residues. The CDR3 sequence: CASSLTGGDGYTF. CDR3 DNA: TGCGCCAGCAGCTTAACAGGGGGCGACGGCTACACCTTC.

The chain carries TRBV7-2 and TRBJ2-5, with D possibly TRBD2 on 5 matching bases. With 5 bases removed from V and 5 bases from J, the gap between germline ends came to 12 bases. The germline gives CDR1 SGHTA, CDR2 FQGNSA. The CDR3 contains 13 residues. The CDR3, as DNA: TGTGCCAGCAGCGTCGGACTCTACGAGACCCAGTACTTC. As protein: CASSVGLYETQYF.

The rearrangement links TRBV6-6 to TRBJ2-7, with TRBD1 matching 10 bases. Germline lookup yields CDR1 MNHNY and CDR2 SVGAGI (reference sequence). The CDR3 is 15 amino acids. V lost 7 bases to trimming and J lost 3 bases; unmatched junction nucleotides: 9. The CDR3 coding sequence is TGTGCCAGCACCGACGCCGGGACAGGGGACTACGAGCAGTACTTC. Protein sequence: CASTDAGTGDYEQYF.

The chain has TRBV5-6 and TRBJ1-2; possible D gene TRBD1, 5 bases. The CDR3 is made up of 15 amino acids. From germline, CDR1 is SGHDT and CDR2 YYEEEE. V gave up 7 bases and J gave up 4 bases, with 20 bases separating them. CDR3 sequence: CASVTLGPDVYGYTF. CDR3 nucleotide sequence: TGTGCCAGCGTAACCTTGGGGCCGGACGTCTATGGCTACACCTTC.

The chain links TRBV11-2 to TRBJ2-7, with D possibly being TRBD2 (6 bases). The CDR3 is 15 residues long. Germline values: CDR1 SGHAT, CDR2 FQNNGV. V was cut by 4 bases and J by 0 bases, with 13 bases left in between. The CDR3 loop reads CASSWRGTSSYEQYF. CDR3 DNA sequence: TGTGCCAGCAGCTGGAGGGGTACTAGCTCCTACGAGCAGTACTTC.